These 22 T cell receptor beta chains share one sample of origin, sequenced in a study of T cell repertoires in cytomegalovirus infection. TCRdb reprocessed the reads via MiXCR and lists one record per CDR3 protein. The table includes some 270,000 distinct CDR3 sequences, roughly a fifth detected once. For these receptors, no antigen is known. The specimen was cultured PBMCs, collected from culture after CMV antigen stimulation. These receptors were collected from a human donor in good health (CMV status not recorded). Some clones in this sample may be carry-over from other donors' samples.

In DNA form, the CDR3 reads TGTGCCAGCAGTTACTTAGCGAGGTCCTACGAGCAGTACTTC. Protein sequence: CASSYLARSYEQYF. The J gene is TRBJ2-7, the V gene TRBV6-2 or TRBV6-3, with a tentative D call TRBD2 (5 bases). V was cut by 1 base and J by 1 base, with 8 bases left in between. Germline V gene sequence: CDR1 MNHEY, CDR2 SVGEGT. CDR3 size: 14 residues.

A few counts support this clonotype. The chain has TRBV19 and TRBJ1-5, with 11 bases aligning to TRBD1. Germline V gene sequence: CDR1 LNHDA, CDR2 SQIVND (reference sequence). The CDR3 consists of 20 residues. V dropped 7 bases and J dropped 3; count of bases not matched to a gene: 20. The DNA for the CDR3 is TGTGCCAGTACTAACTACGGGACAGGGGGGTTCTTAAGGTCCAATCAGCCCCAGCATTTT. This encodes CASTNYGTGGFLRSNQPQHF.

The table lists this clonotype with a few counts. Written as DNA, the CDR3 is TGTGCCAGCAGCCAAGCTTTGACTCAAAATGAGCAGTTCTTC. It specifies CASSQALTQNEQFF. The gene calls are TRBV4-2 and TRBJ2-1, with D unresolved. CDR3 size: 14 residues. Trimming stripped 1 base from V and 7 bases from J, with 11 bases between. CDR1 and CDR2 (germline): LGHNA, YNFKEQ.

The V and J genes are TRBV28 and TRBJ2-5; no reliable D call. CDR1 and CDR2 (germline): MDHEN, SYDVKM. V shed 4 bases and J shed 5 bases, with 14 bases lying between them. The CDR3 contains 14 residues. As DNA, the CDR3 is TGTGCCAGCAGTTCGGTTACGGGCCCGGAGACCCAGTACTTC. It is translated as CASSSVTGPETQYF.

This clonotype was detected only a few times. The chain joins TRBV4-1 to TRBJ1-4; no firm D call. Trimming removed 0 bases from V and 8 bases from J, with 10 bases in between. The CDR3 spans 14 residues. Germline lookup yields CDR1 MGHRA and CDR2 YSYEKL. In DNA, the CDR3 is TGCGCCAGCAGCCAAGAGAAAGTACTGGAAAAACTGTTTTTT. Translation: CASSQEKVLEKLFF.

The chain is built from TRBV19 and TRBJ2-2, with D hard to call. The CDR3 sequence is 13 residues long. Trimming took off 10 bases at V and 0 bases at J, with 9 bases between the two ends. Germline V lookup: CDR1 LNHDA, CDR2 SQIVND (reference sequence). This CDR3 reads CATYIANTGELFF. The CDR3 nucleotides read TGTGCCACATACATCGCGAACACCGGGGAGCTGTTTTTT.

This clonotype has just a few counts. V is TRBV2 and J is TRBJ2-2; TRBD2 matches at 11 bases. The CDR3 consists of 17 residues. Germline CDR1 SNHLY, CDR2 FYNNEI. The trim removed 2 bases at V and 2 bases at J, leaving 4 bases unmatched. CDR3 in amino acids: CASSERGTSGNTGELFF. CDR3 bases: TGTGCCAGCAGTGAAAGAGGGACTAGCGGAAACACCGGGGAGCTGTTTTTT.

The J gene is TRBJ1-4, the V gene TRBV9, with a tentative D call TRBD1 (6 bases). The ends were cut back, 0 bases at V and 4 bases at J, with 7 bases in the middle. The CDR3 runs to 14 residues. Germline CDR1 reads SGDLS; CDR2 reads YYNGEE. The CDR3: CASSVAGDNEKLFF. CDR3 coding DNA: TGTGCCAGCAGCGTAGCAGGGGATAATGAAAAACTGTTTTTT.

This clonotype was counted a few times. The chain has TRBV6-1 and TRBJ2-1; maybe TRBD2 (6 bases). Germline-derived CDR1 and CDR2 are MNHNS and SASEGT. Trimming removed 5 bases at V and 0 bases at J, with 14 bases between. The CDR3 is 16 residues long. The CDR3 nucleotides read TGTGCCAGCAGTTACAGAGCGGGCGGCTCCTACAATGAGCAGTTCTTC. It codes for CASSYRAGGSYNEQFF.

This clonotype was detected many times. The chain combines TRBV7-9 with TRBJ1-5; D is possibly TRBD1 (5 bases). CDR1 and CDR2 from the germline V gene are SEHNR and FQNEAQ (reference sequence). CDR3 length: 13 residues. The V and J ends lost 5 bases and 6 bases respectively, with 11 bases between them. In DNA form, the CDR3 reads TGTGCCAGCAGCCCGCTGGGGGGTCAGCCCCAGCATTTT. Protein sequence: CASSPLGGQPQHF.

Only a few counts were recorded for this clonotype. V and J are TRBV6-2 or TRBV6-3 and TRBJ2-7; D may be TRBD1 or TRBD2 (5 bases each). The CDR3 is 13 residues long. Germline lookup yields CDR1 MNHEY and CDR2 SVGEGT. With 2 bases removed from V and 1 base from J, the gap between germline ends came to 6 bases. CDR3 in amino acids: CASSYGGSYEQYV. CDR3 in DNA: TGTGCCAGCAGTTACGGGGGATCCTACGAGCAGTACGTC.

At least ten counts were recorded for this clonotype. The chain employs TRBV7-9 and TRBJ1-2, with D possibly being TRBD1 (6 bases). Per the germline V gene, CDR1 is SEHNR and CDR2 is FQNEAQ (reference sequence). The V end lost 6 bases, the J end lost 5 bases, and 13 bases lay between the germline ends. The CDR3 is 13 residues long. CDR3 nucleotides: TGTGCCAGCAGTTTTACGACAGGATATGGCTACACCTTC. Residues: CASSFTTGYGYTF.

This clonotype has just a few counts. The CDR3 region has the DNA TGTGCCAGCATCCCCGGGTCCTCGTCAGATACGCAGTATTTT. As protein: CASIPGSSSDTQYF. The chain carries TRBV11-2 and TRBJ2-3; D is unresolved. Trimming removed 7 bases at V and 4 bases at J, with 15 bases between. This CDR3 contains 14 residues. CDR1 SGHAT and CDR2 FQNNGV come from the germline V gene.

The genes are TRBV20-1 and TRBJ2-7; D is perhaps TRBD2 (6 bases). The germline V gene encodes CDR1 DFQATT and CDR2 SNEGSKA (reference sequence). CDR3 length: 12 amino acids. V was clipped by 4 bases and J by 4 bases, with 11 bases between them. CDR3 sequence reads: CSANPGDYEQYF. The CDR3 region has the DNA TGCAGTGCTAATCCGGGGGATTACGAGCAGTACTTC.

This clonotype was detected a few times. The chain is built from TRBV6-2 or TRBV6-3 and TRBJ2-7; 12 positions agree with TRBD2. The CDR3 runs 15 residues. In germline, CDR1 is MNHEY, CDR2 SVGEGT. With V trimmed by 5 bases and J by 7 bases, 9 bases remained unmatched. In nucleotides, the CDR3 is TGTGCCAGCAGTCGCGCCCTAGGACTAGCGGGGGAGCAGTACTTC. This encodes CASSRALGLAGEQYF.

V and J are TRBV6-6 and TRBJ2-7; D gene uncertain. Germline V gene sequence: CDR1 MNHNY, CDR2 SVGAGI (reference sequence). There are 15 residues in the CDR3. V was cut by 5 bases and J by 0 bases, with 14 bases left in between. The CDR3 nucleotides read TGTGCCAGCAGTATCCGGGCCGTGAGCTCCTACGAGCAGTACGTC. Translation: CASSIRAVSSYEQYV.

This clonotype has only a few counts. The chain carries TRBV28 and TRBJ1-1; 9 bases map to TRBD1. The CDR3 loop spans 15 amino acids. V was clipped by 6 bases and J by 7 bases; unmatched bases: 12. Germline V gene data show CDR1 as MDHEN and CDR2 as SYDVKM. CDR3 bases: TGTGCCAGCAGCTCCCTCAACAGGGGGCAAGGTGAAGCTTTCTTT. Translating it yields CASSSLNRGQGEAFF.

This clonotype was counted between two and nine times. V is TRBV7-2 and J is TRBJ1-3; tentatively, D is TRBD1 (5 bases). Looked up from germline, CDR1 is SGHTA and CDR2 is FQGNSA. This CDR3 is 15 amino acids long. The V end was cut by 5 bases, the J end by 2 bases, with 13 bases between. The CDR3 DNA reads TGTGCCAGCAGCGCCCATCGGGGCCCTGGAAACACCATATATTTT. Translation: CASSAHRGPGNTIYF. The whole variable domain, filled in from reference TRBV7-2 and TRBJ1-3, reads GAGVSQSPSNKVTEKGKDVELRCDPISGHTALYWYRQSLGQGLEFLIYFQGNSAPDKSGLPSDRFSAERTGGSVSTLTIQRTQQEDSAVYLCASSAHRGPGNTIYFGEGSWLTVV.

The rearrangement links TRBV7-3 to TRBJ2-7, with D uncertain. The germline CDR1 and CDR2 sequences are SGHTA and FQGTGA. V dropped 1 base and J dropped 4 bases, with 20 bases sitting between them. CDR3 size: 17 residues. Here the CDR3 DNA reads TGTGCCAGCAGCTTAATCCCCAGAATGACGGATCAGTACGAGCAGTACTTC. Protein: CASSLIPRMTDQYEQYF.

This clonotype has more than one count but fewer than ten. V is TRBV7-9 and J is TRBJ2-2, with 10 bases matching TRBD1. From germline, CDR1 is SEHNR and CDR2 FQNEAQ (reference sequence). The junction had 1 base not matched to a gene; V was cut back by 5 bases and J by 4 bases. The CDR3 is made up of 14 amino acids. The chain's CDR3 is CASSRTGGTGELFF. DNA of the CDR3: TGTGCCAGCAGCCGGACAGGGGGCACCGGGGAGCTGTTTTTT.

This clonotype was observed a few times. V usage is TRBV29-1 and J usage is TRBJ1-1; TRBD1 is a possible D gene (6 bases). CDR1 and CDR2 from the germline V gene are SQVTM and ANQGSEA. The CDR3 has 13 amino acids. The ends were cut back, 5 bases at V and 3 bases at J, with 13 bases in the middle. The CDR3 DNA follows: TGCAGCGTTAAAAGGACAGTAGACACTGAAGCTTTCTTT. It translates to CSVKRTVDTEAFF.

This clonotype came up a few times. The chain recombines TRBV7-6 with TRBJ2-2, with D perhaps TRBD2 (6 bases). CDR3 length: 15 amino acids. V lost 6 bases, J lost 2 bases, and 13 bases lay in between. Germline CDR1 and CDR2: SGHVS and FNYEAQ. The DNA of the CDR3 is TGTGCCAGCAGTTCCCTAGCGCATAACACCGGGGAGCTGTTTTTT. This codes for CASSSLAHNTGELFF.